This T cell receptor (beta chain) was documented in a study of siplizumab effects on memory and regulatory T cells. This clone appeared a few times. Some clones are missing from TCRdb's copy, which holds only in-frame ones; the method was immunoSEQ multiplex PCR. The repertoire has about 82,000 clones, roughly 87% of them found once; the top ten carry around 1.6%. Germline V gene data show CDR1 as SGHRS and CDR2 as YFSETQ. After removal of 5 bases from V and 5 bases from J, the junction contained 13 bases not matched to a gene. This CDR3 spans 16 amino acids. Sequencing was done on a sample of Tregs sorted from blood. V usage is TRBV5-1 and J usage is TRBJ1-2, with 9 bases matching TRBD1. This TCR derives from a human donor in good health. The CDR3 region has the DNA TGCGCCAGCAGGGATCCGGGACAGGGTTTGGAGTATGGCTACACCTTC. Translation gives CASRDPGQGLEYGYTF. Together with reference TRBV5-1 and TRBJ1-2, the CDR3 gives the full variable domain: KAGVTQTPRYLIKTRGQQVTLSCSPISGHRSVSWYQQTPGQGLQFLFEYFSETQRNKGNFPGRFSGRQFSNSRSEMNVSTLELGDSALYLCASRDPGQGLEYGYTFGSGTRLTVV.